This is a list of T cell receptor beta chains from one sample in a study of blood T cell repertoires in COVID-19. Sequenced by immunoSEQ multiplex PCR; TCRdb stores in-frame clones only, minus some. The sample lists 70,000 to 95,000 clones, more than 80% seen once, with 2.7% in the top ten. The sequencing input was peripheral blood. All receptors derive from a man aged 50 to 60 with COVID-19, enrolled during active disease. The CDR3 runs from the conserved cysteine through the conserved F or W. The D gene is left open where the match is weak. Rows give clone size only sometimes, using once, few, many, or a class for an expanded clone.

>TRBJ2-6|TRBD1|NA|TRBV9
CASSVAGTGLYGANVLTF
TGTGCCAGCAGCGTAGCTGGGACAGGGTTGTATGGGGCCAACGTCCTGACTTTC
>TRBJ1-2|TRBD1|NA|TRBV18
CASSPTTGGSNYGYTF
TGTGCCAGCTCACCAACCACAGGGGGCTCAAACTATGGCTACACCTTC
>TRBJ1-4|NA|NA|TRBV18
CASSRAANEKLFF
TGTGCCAGCTCCCGTGCAGCTAATGAAAAACTGTTTTTT
>TRBJ1-2|NA|NA|TRBV6-1
CASSDRSLANYGYTF
TGTGCCAGCAGTGATAGATCTTTAGCTAACTATGGCTACACCTTC
>TRBJ1-5|NA|NA|TRBV3-1/TRBV3-2
CASSQSFQGKSNQPQHF
TGTGCCAGCAGCCAATCATTCCAGGGGAAAAGCAATCAGCCCCAGCATTTT
>TRBJ1-2|NA|NA|TRBV6-5
CASSPGSQGDYGYTF
TGTGCCAGCAGTCCGGGCTCCCAGGGCGACTATGGCTACACCTTC
>TRBJ2-3|NA|NA|TRBV5-4
CASSLSSTDTQYF
TGTGCCAGCAGCCTCTCTAGCACAGATACGCAGTATTTT
>TRBJ2-6|NA|NA|TRBV5-1
CASSLTGGANVLTF
TGCGCCAGCAGCTTGACGGGTGGGGCCAACGTCCTGACTTTC
>TRBJ2-2|TRBD2|NA|TRBV7-8
CASSPQRGGSTGELFF
TGTGCCAGCAGCCCCCAGCGGGGCGGTTCCACCGGGGAGCTGTTTTTT
>TRBJ1-2|TRBD1|once|TRBV28
CASAGTEYGYTF
TGTGCCAGCGCCGGGACAGAGTATGGCTACACCTTC
>TRBJ2-7|NA|NA|TRBV27
CASSRLLGVHEQYF
TGTGCCAGCAGTCGCCTTTTGGGCGTCCACGAGCAGTACTTC
>TRBJ1-5|NA|NA|TRBV29-1
CSALIGGNQPQHF
TGCAGCGCACTAATCGGGGGCAATCAGCCCCAGCATTTT
>TRBJ1-3|NA|few|TRBV10-3
CAISGQGKIPSSGNTIYF
TGTGCCATCAGTGGGCAGGGGAAAATACCAAGCTCTGGAAACACCATATATTTT
>TRBJ2-1|TRBD2|NA|TRBV6-4
CASSEPLAGTLYNEQFF
TGTGCCAGCAGTGAACCGTTAGCGGGGACACTCTACAATGAGCAGTTCTTC
>TRBJ1-2|NA|NA|TRBV6-5
CASRRGGNYGYTF
TGTGCCAGCCGAAGAGGGGGTAACTATGGCTACACCTTC
>TRBJ1-1|NA|NA|TRBV5-4
CASSLSTEAFF
TGTGCCAGCAGCTTGTCGACTGAAGCTTTCTTT
>TRBJ2-7|NA|NA|TRBV13
CASSLEGLYYEQYF
TGTGCCAGCAGCTTAGAGGGGCTGTACTACGAGCAGTACTTC
>TRBJ1-4|NA|NA|TRBV3-1/TRBV3-2
CASSPRRGSEKLFF
TGTGCCAGCAGCCCACGCAGGGGTAGTGAAAAACTGTTTTTT
>TRBJ1-1|TRBD1|NA|TRBV7-2
CASSSGGHRMNTEAFF
TGTGCCAGCAGCTCAGGGGGGCACCGAATGAACACTGAAGCTTTCTTT